These 5 T cell receptor beta chains originate from one sample sequenced in a study of blood T cell repertoires in COVID-19. TCRdb's copy holds only in-frame clones and misses some; the assay was immunoSEQ multiplex PCR. Of some 110,000 clones listed, under 80% are singletons. The sample taken for sequencing was peripheral blood. These receptors were taken from a man over 45 with acute or convalescent COVID-19.

V is TRBV7-9 and J is TRBJ2-1; possible D gene TRBD1, 5 bases. The CDR3 totals 15 residues. Germline CDR1 reads SEHNR; CDR2 reads FQNEAQ (reference sequence). Trimming stripped 0 bases from V and 3 bases from J, with 9 bases between. The CDR3 DNA reads as TGTGCCAGCAGCTTAGCCGGACAACTCTACAATGAGCAGTTCTTC. It is translated as CASSLAGQLYNEQFF.

The chain is built from TRBV15 and TRBJ2-1, with 7 positions matching TRBD1. The CDR3 runs 12 residues. V shed 8 bases, J shed 6 bases, and the junction held 4 bases outside the gene matches. CDR1 LNHNV and CDR2 YYDKDF come from the germline V gene (reference sequence). The CDR3 DNA is TGTGCCACCGCGAAGGGGGCCAATGAGCAGTTCTTC. It yields the protein CATAKGANEQFF.

This sequence joins TRBV25-1 and TRBJ1-5; D is ambiguous. V was clipped by 4 bases and J by 5 bases, with 12 bases between them. Germline CDR1 and CDR2: MGHDK and SYGVNS. CDR3 length equals 14 residues. The CDR3 DNA follows: TGTGCCAGCAGTGCAGGTGAAGACCATCAGCCCCAGCATTTT. Its protein product is CASSAGEDHQPQHF.

The rearrangement uses TRBV3-1 (or the pseudogene TRBV3-2) and TRBJ1-2, with 7 bases matching TRBD1. The V gene's germline CDR1 is LGHDT and CDR2 YNNKEL (reference sequence). This CDR3 has 15 amino acids. With V trimmed by 1 base and J by 4 bases, 6 bases remained unmatched. The chain's CDR3 is CASSQVDREIYGYTF. DNA for the CDR3: TGTGCCAGCAGCCAAGTTGACAGGGAAATCTATGGCTACACCTTC.

The genes are TRBV11-2 and TRBJ1-2; 7 bases match TRBD1. The CDR3 contains 13 residues. The germline V gene encodes CDR1 SGHAT and CDR2 FQNNGV. With V trimmed by 3 bases and J by 5 bases, 3 bases remained unmatched. CDR3 residues: CASSLSGGYGYTF. For the CDR3, the DNA is TGTGCCAGCAGCTTGTCAGGGGGGTATGGCTACACCTTC.